A selection of T cell receptor beta chains follows, all from one sample in a study of blood T cells in healthy people across ages. TCRdb re-derived calls from the 5' RACE reads in MiXCR, one entry per CDR3 protein. Of more than 550,000 distinct CDR3 sequences detected, about 24% appear once; the ten largest clones hold less than 25%. The specimen was blood. The receptors were gathered from a man between 70 and 80 years old in good health. Each CDR3 is given with its conserved first and last residue. Each record gives: J gene, D gene, V gene, CDR3 length, clone size, CDR3 protein, CDR3 DNA. D genes are given only for firm matches. The size entry is marked missing in some rows and otherwise reads once, few, many or a size class.

TRBJ2-2,TRBD1,TRBV29-1,13,.,CSVKQGDTGELFF,TGCAGCGTTAAACAGGGGGACACCGGGGAGCTGTTTTTT
TRBJ2-2,.,TRBV11-2,11,.,CASSRSRELFF,TGTGCCAGCAGCCGGTCCAGGGAGCTGTTTTTT
TRBJ1-4,.,TRBV7-9,13,few,CASSLRQVEKLFF,TGTGCCAGCAGCTTAAGACAGGTTGAAAAACTGTTTTTT
TRBJ2-1,TRBD2,TRBV7-2,15,.,CASSAAGVSYNEQFF,TGTGCCAGCAGCGCCGCGGGGGTTTCCTACAATGAGCAGTTCTTC
TRBJ2-2,.,TRBV5-1,13,few,CASSLRLSGELFF,TGCGCCAGCAGCCTTAGACTCTCCGGGGAGCTGTTTTTT
TRBJ2-5,.,TRBV18,14,.,CASSPAGHQETQYF,TGTGCCAGCTCACCCGCGGGACACCAAGAGACCCAGTACTTC
TRBJ1-5,TRBD1,TRBV2,15,.,CASSRDRARNQPQHF,TGTGCCAGCAGCCGTGACAGGGCACGCAATCAGCCCCAGCATTTT
TRBJ1-4,.,TRBV11-1,21,.,CASSFPQPGARSPTTNEKLFF,TGTGCCAGCAGCTTCCCTCAACCAGGGGCGCGAAGCCCCACAACTAATGAAAAACTGTTTTTT
TRBJ2-5,.,TRBV6-1,12,few,CASSNIDETQYF,TGTGCCAGCAGCAACATAGACGAGACCCAGTACTTC
TRBJ2-1,TRBD2,TRBV7-3,16,few,CASSFPFAGGHNEQFF,TGTGCCAGCAGCTTCCCCTTTGCGGGAGGCCACAATGAGCAGTTCTTC
TRBJ2-5,.,TRBV7-2,12,few,CASGTDAETQYF,TGTGCCAGTGGGACGGACGCAGAGACCCAGTACTTC
TRBJ2-1,TRBD2,TRBV2,15,.,CASSLSSGKYNEQFF,TGTGCCAGCAGCTTATCTAGCGGGAAGTACAATGAGCAGTTCTTC
TRBJ1-4,.,TRBV19,14,.,CASSMRGDGEKLFF,TGTGCCAGTAGTATGAGAGGGGATGGTGAAAAACTGTTTTTT
TRBJ1-1,.,TRBV20-1,13,few,CSAAGTVDTEAFF,TGCAGTGCTGCCGGGACGGTGGACACTGAAGCTTTCTTT
TRBJ2-7,.,TRBV20-1,12,.,CSAGNTGLEQYF,TGCAGTGCTGGAAATACAGGGCTCGAGCAGTACTTC
TRBJ1-4,TRBD1,TRBV12-3/TRBV12-4,15,.,CASSFKTGEREKLFF,TGTGCCAGCAGTTTCAAGACAGGGGAACGTGAAAAACTGTTTTTT
TRBJ2-1,.,TRBV12-3/TRBV12-4,16,many,CASSPPRGRRNNEQFF,TGTGCCAGCAGTCCCCCACGGGGACGGAGAAACAATGAGCAGTTCTTC
TRBJ2-1,.,TRBV7-6,16,few,CASSPPGVVWSNEQFF,TGTGCCAGCAGCCCTCCCGGAGTGGTCTGGAGCAATGAGCAGTTCTTC
TRBJ2-1,TRBD2,TRBV29-1,16,.,CSVGGDPSESYNEQFF,TGCAGCGTGGGGGGGGACCCATCTGAATCCTACAATGAGCAGTTCTTC
TRBJ2-2,.,TRBV5-1,16,.,CASSRLGDSSTGELFF,TGCGCCAGCAGCCGCCTAGGGGATTCCAGCACCGGGGAGCTGTTTTTT
TRBJ2-3,TRBD2,TRBV20-1,13,few,CSGPAGGTDTQYF,TGCAGTGGGCCAGCGGGGGGCACAGATACGCAGTATTTT
TRBJ1-4,TRBD1,TRBV30,15,.,CAWSPGGTTNEKLFF,TGTGCCTGGAGTCCAGGGGGAACAACTAATGAAAAACTGTTTTTT
TRBJ2-3,TRBD1,TRBV27,15,few,CASSPRGRITDTQYF,TGTGCCAGCAGTCCCAGGGGGCGGATCACAGATACGCAGTATTTT
TRBJ2-6,.,TRBV30,16,.,CARSRQVSSGANVLTF,TGTGCCCGCAGCCGACAGGTTAGCTCTGGGGCCAACGTCCTGACTTTC
TRBJ1-2,.,TRBV29-1,14,.,CSVIPKWGSDVYTF,TGCAGCGTTATCCCAAAATGGGGGAGTGATGTCTACACCTTC
TRBJ2-4,TRBD2,TRBV11-1,17,few,CASSLGSSGGAKNIQYF,TGTGCCAGCAGCTTAGGGTCTAGCGGGGGGGCCAAAAACATTCAGTACTTC
TRBJ1-2,.,TRBV7-9,15,.,CASSLVGAGGYGYTF,TGTGCCAGCAGCTTAGTCGGGGCCGGGGGCTATGGCTACACCTTC
TRBJ1-3,.,TRBV10-3,14,few,CATGGRLTGNTIYF,TGTGCCACCGGGGGGCGACTCACTGGAAACACCATATATTTT
TRBJ2-1,TRBD1,TRBV5-1,14,few,CATGTGGSYNEQFF,TGCGCCACCGGCACAGGGGGGTCCTACAATGAGCAGTTCTTC
TRBJ1-1,.,TRBV28,17,.,CASSLWNPYRPNTEAFF,TGTGCCAGCAGTTTATGGAATCCATACAGGCCGAACACTGAAGCTTTCTTT
TRBJ1-1,TRBD1,TRBV3-1,14,.,CAGSLGQGRTEAFF,TGTGCCGGCAGCCTAGGACAGGGACGGACTGAAGCTTTCTTT
TRBJ2-5,.,TRBV28,12,.,CATRQLRETQYF,TGTGCCACCAGACAGCTCCGAGAGACCCAGTACTTC
TRBJ2-3,.,TRBV6-1,14,.,CASSEERRTDTQYF,TGTGCCAGCAGTGAAGAGAGGCGGACAGATACGCAGTATTTT
TRBJ1-1,.,TRBV6-5,14,.,CASKGETQNTEAFF,TGTGCCAGCAAGGGAGAGACACAGAACACTGAAGCTTTCTTT
TRBJ2-1,TRBD2,TRBV7-9,19,.,CASSLRSLATSGTYNEQFF,TGTGCCAGCAGCTTACGATCACTTGCGACTAGCGGGACCTACAATGAGCAGTTCTTC
TRBJ1-1,.,TRBV5-1,12,many,CASSYGDTEAFF,TGCGCCAGCAGCTATGGGGACACTGAAGCTTTCTTT
TRBJ2-3,.,TRBV12-3/TRBV12-4,16,few,CASSPGASWDTDTQYF,TGTGCCAGCAGCCCAGGGGCTTCCTGGGACACAGATACGCAGTATTTT
TRBJ2-7,.,TRBV21-1,15,.,CASSKVKEKLYEQYF,TGTGCCAGCAGCAAAGTGAAGGAGAAACTCTACGAGCAGTACTTC
TRBJ1-2,TRBD1,TRBV19,16,many,CASIEGRGRKSYGYTF,TGTGCCAGCATAGAGGGCAGGGGGAGGAAGTCCTATGGCTACACCTTC
TRBJ2-1,TRBD2,TRBV18,16,few,CASSPLSSGNDNEQFF,TGTGCCAGCTCACCACTTAGTAGCGGGAACGACAATGAGCAGTTCTTC
TRBJ2-3,.,TRBV6-5,14,.,CASMLRGSGDTQYF,TGTGCCAGCATGTTGAGGGGGAGTGGGGATACGCAGTATTTT
TRBJ1-2,TRBD1,TRBV7-9,14,many,CASSLGQGSYGYTF,TGTGCCAGCAGCTTAGGACAGGGGTCCTATGGCTACACCTTC
TRBJ2-7,TRBD1,TRBV11-2,15,few,CASSPRQGAYYEQYF,TGTGCCAGCAGCCCTCGACAGGGGGCTTACTACGAGCAGTACTTC
TRBJ1-2,.,TRBV28,15,.,CASSSPTVLNYGYTF,TGTGCCAGCAGTTCGCCGACAGTCCTAAACTATGGCTACACCTTC
TRBJ2-1,.,TRBV5-5,11,few,CASSSEVEQFF,TGTGCCAGCAGCTCCGAAGTTGAGCAGTTCTTC
TRBJ2-5,.,TRBV18,14,.,CASSPENGAETQYF,TGTGCCAGCTCACCAGAAAACGGAGCAGAGACCCAGTACTTC
TRBJ2-1,.,TRBV3-1,12,many,CASRLRGNEQFF,TGTGCCAGCAGACTCAGGGGAAATGAGCAGTTCTTC
TRBJ2-3,TRBD1,TRBV7-2,14,few,CASSKTGGTDTQYF,TGTGCCAGCAGCAAAACAGGGGGCACAGATACGCAGTATTTT
TRBJ1-2,.,TRBV5-1,16,.,CASSQLVVNTNYGYTF,TGCGCCAGCAGCCAATTAGTCGTAAATACTAACTATGGCTACACCTTC
TRBJ1-1,TRBD1,TRBV6-2/TRBV6-3,16,.,CASSYSRDSRNTEAFF,TGTGCCAGCAGTTACTCGAGGGACAGTCGGAACACTGAAGCTTTCTTT
TRBJ1-6,TRBD1,TRBV12-3/TRBV12-4,15,.,CASSIHRGRSSPLHF,TGTGCCAGCAGTATCCACAGGGGGCGAAGTTCACCCCTCCACTTT
TRBJ2-7,TRBD1,TRBV20-1,15,few,CSARGNTGVRYEQYF,TGCAGTGCTAGAGGAAATACAGGGGTACGCTACGAGCAGTACTTC
TRBJ1-1,.,TRBV12-3/TRBV12-4,15,few,CASSLRVGLATEAFF,TGTGCCAGCAGTTTAAGGGTTGGCCTTGCCACTGAAGCTTTCTTT